These 17 T cell receptor beta chains were all obtained from the same sample, sequenced in a study of a mutant IDH1 vaccine in newly diagnosed glioma. Clones were read by immunoSEQ multiplex PCR, and TCRdb kept only the in-frame ones, dropping some. Here the sample spans about 96,000 clones, about 80% being singletons. Sample time point: baseline, week 1 (first vaccination visit). Regarding treatment: pre-vaccination baseline after standard-of-care therapy. The sequences come from PBMCs, collected from a glioma patient treated with radiotherapy, temozolomide or both. The receptors were gathered from a man aged 40-50 years with glioma.

The chain joins TRBV6-5 to TRBJ1-5; no definite D call. Trimming took 6 bases from V and 3 from J, leaving 9 bases between them. The CDR3 contains 13 residues. From germline, CDR1 is MNHEY and CDR2 SVGAGI. For the CDR3, the DNA is TGTGCCAGCAGGAACGGTCCCAATCAGCCCCAGCATTTT. The encoded protein is CASRNGPNQPQHF.

This chain links TRBV4-2 with TRBJ1-4; D gene unclear. V was trimmed by 6 bases and J by 0 bases, leaving 8 bases between them. The germline V gene encodes CDR1 LGHNA and CDR2 YNFKEQ. There are 14 residues in the CDR3. The CDR3 reads CASRGPPTNEKLFF. The CDR3 nucleotides read TGTGCCAGCAGGGGTCCTCCAACTAATGAAAAACTGTTTTTT.

This clone was seen only once. The V call is TRBV7-2, the J call TRBJ2-7, with 9 bases lining up with TRBD2. The CDR3 covers 15 residues. J was trimmed by 3 bases and V by 5 bases; bases with no gene match: 8. The germline CDR1 and CDR2 sequences are SGHTA and FQGNSA. The CDR3 DNA reads as TGTGCCAGCAGCCCCTCTAGCGGGAAGAGCTACGAGCAGTACTTC. It codes for CASSPSSGKSYEQYF.

This chain uses TRBV19 with TRBJ2-1, with D perhaps given as TRBD1 or TRBD2 (5 bases each). CDR3 length: 16 amino acids. V shed 3 bases and J shed 7 bases, with 19 bases lying between them. Germline CDR1 is LNHDA and CDR2 is SQIVND (reference sequence). The CDR3 region has the DNA TGTGCCAGTAGTATCCGCATGTGGGGGATCCAGAATGAGCAGTTCTTC. It is translated as CASSIRMWGIQNEQFF. The full variable domain, in which reference TRBV19 and TRBJ2-1 provide the parts outside the CDR3, is DGGITQSPKYLFRKEGQNVTLSCEQNLNHDAMYWYRQDPGQGLRLIYYSQIVNDFQKGDIAEGYSVSREKKESFPLTVTSAQKNPTAFYLCASSIRMWGIQNEQFFGPGTRLTVL.

The chain combines TRBV7-2 with TRBJ1-2; D perhaps matches TRBD1 (6 bases). CDR3 length: 18 residues. Germline loops: CDR1 SGHTA, CDR2 FQGNSA. Trimming stripped 5 bases from V and 1 base from J, with 23 bases between. The CDR3 is CASSLGWGHQRDNYGYTF. Here the CDR3 DNA reads TGTGCCAGCAGCCTTGGGTGGGGACACCAAAGAGATAACTATGGCTACACCTTC.

The chain is built from TRBV19 and TRBJ2-2; D gene uncertain. The CDR3 is 14 residues long. V was trimmed by 7 bases and J by 0 bases, leaving 9 bases between them. CDR1 is LNHDA, CDR2 SQIVND, per germline (reference sequence). The CDR3 loop is CASTALTNTGELFF. The CDR3 nucleotides are TGTGCCAGTACGGCATTAACGAACACCGGGGAGCTGTTTTTT.

By sample fraction, this clone is medium-sized. This chain links TRBV7-2 with TRBJ2-3; D may be TRBD1 (7 bases). V was trimmed by 5 bases and J by 0 bases, leaving 15 bases between them. The CDR3 is made up of 16 amino acids. Germline CDR1 reads SGHTA; CDR2 reads FQGNSA. CDR3 sequence: CASSARQGGSTDTQYF. In DNA, the CDR3 is TGTGCCAGCAGCGCCAGACAGGGAGGTAGCACAGATACGCAGTATTTT. Full variable domain (missing parts from reference TRBV7-2 and TRBJ2-3): GAGVSQSPSNKVTEKGKDVELRCDPISGHTALYWYRQSLGQGLEFLIYFQGNSAPDKSGLPSDRFSAERTGGSVSTLTIQRTQQEDSAVYLCASSARQGGSTDTQYFGPGTRLTVL.

The rearrangement joins TRBV19 to TRBJ2-1; TRBD1 agrees at 8 bases. The CDR3 extends over 15 amino acids. J lost 3 bases, V lost 7 bases, and 8 bases had no gene match. Germline assignment: CDR1 LNHDA and CDR2 SQIVND (reference sequence). The CDR3 protein is CASKLDRAYYNEQFF. The CDR3 DNA is TGTGCCAGTAAACTGGACAGGGCATACTACAATGAGCAGTTCTTC.

This clone appeared a few times. The chain joins TRBV7-9 to TRBJ2-1; D unclear. The length of the CDR3 is 13 residues. V gave up 7 bases and J gave up 9 bases, with 16 bases separating them. Germline V CDR1 and CDR2: SEHNR, FQNEAQ (reference sequence). In nucleotides, the CDR3 is TGTGCCAGCACCTACAATAGGAAGGGTGAGCAGTTCTTC. This sequence encodes CASTYNRKGEQFF.

This rearrangement joins TRBV7-8 to TRBJ1-6, with 10 bases that match TRBD1. This CDR3 is built from 18 residues. Trimming at V came to 3 bases and at J to 9 bases, leaving 14 bases not matched to a gene. The V gene's germline CDR1 is SGHVS and CDR2 FQNEAQ. CDR3 DNA sequence: TGTGCCAGCAGCTTGCCCCGGGACAGGGGCGTGAGGTTTTCACCCCTCCACTTT. The encoded protein is CASSLPRDRGVRFSPLHF.

The chain joins TRBV4-2 to TRBJ1-2; D is unresolved. This CDR3 is 14 amino acids long. The germline CDR1 and CDR2 sequences are LGHNA and YNFKEQ. With 2 bases removed from V and 3 bases from J, the gap between germline ends came to 10 bases. CDR3 nucleotide sequence: TGTGCCAGCAGCCAAATGGGTCCGGACTATGGCTACACCTTC. It codes for CASSQMGPDYGYTF.

The V and J genes are TRBV29-1 and TRBJ2-7; D remains ambiguous. The germline gives CDR1 SQVTM, CDR2 ANQGSEA. Trimming cost V 6 bases and J 4 bases, with 13 bases left between them. The CDR3 totals 12 residues. CDR3 bases: TGCAGCGTGACTGGGCACCTTTACGAGCAGTACTTC. It codes for CSVTGHLYEQYF.

The chain employs TRBV6-1 and TRBJ2-1; 11 bases are a match to TRBD2. This CDR3 is built from 16 residues. J lost 6 bases, V lost 1 base, and 5 bases had no gene match. Germline V lookup: CDR1 MNHNS, CDR2 SASEGT. CDR3 loop: CASSEGPSGRFNEQFF. DNA for the CDR3: TGTGCCAGCAGTGAAGGGCCTAGCGGGAGGTTCAATGAGCAGTTCTTC.

The gene calls are TRBV7-2 and TRBJ2-7, with 15 bases aligning to TRBD2. V lost 5 bases, J lost 5 bases, and 13 bases stayed unmatched. This CDR3 region has 18 residues. CDR1 and CDR2 (germline): SGHTA, FQGNSA. The CDR3 bases are TGTGCCAGCAGCGAAGCGCCGGGACTAGCGGGGGGTTCCAACGAGCAGTACTTC. Its translation: CASSEAPGLAGGSNEQYF.

The CDR3 DNA reads TGCGCCAGCAGCCAAACTGTCAGGGGCGTCTATGGCTACACCTTC. This sequence encodes CASSQTVRGVYGYTF. The chain has TRBV4-3 and TRBJ1-2; TRBD1 is a possible D gene (6 bases). The CDR3 loop spans 15 amino acids. Trimming took 2 bases from V and 4 from J, leaving 14 bases between them. Germline V lookup: CDR1 LGHNA, CDR2 YSLEER.

This clone was seen a handful of times. The V gene is TRBV6-5, the J gene TRBJ1-1; possibly TRBD1 for D (6 bases). The ends were cut back, 5 bases at V and 3 bases at J, with 10 bases in the middle. CDR1 is MNHEY and CDR2 is SVGAGI in the germline V gene. CDR3 length: 13 residues. The CDR3 DNA reads as TGTGCCAGCAGTGACCAGGGGTACACTGAAGCTTTCTTT. This gives the protein CASSDQGYTEAFF.

This clone was seen only once. The chain employs TRBV19 and TRBJ2-3; no reliable D call. The germline V and J ends were trimmed by 7 bases and 1 base, with 9 bases remaining between them. CDR1 is LNHDA, CDR2 SQIVND, per germline (reference sequence). The CDR3 loop spans 13 amino acids. This CDR3 is CASNPGGTDTQYF. The CDR3 coding sequence is TGTGCCAGTAATCCGGGCGGCACAGATACGCAGTATTTT.